This entry lists 2 T cell receptor beta chains sequenced from one sample in a study of tumor and adjacent non-tumor tissue in lung cancer. A modified ARM-PCR protocol with three rounds of nested PCR amplified TCRbeta. TCRdb analysed the multiplex PCR reads with MiXCR anew, one entry per CDR3 protein. The table has tens of thousands of distinct CDR3 sequences, 72% seen once. RNA was extracted from bulk tissue without any cell sorting. What was sequenced was lung tumor tissue. The receptors stem from a woman aged 40-49 years with non-small cell lung cancer.

The chain has TRBV12-3 or TRBV12-4 and TRBJ2-1, with 9 bases that match TRBD1. J lost 4 bases, V lost 6 bases, and 7 bases had no gene match. The CDR3 is made up of 15 amino acids. The CDR3 DNA reads as TGTGCCAGCAGACTAGGGACAGGGCCATACAATGAGCAGTTCTTC. It yields the protein CASRLGTGPYNEQFF.

On this clonotype itself: The junction departs from germline at one end; a sequencing error may be responsible. V gene TRBV13 combines with J gene TRBJ2-7; weak D call: TRBD2 (5 bases). Per the germline V gene, CDR1 is PRHDT and CDR2 is FYEKMQ (reference sequence). The CDR3 is 14 residues long. The CDR3 nucleotides are TGTGCCAACAGCCTTCGGGCGGACCCGGGGGAGCAGTACTTC. Translating gives CANSLRADPGEQYF.